The text below deals with one T cell receptor beta chain. Its antigen is unknown. Here immunoSEQ multiplex PCR was the method, and the copy in TCRdb shows in-frame clones only, minus some. The data hold about 200,000 clones, with approximately 90% observed a single time. This sample was taken from a study of T cell responses to AZD1222 COVID-19 vaccine. Findings and limits, study-wide: Spike-specific TCR breadth rose after two AZD1222 doses, and depth rose as well. Of the AZD1222 recipients, only five to seven were seropositive at baseline.

This CDR3 comprises 13 residues. Germline V gene sequence: CDR1 KGHSH, CDR2 LQKENI. Trimming removed 4 bases at V and 4 bases at J, with 10 bases between. Sequencing used peripheral blood, obtained 28 days after the second dose of the MenACWY control vaccine. The chain uses TRBV18 and TRBJ1-1; D possibly corresponds to TRBD1 (5 bases). This TCR was sampled from an adult who received the MenACWY meningococcal vaccine as a control. The CDR3 bases are TGTGCCAGCTCACAAACAGGTAGCACTGAAGCTTTCTTT. This sequence encodes CASSQTGSTEAFF.